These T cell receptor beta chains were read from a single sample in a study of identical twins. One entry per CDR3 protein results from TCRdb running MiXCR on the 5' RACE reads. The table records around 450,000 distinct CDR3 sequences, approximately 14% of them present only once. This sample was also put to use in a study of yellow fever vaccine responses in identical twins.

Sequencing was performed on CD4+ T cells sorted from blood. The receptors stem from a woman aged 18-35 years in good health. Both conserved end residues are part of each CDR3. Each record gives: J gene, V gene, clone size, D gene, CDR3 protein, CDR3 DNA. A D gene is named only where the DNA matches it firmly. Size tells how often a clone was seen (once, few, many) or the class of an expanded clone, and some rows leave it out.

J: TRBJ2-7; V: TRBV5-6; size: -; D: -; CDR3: CASNLQSYEQYF; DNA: TGTGCCAGCAACCTACAGAGCTACGAGCAGTACTTC
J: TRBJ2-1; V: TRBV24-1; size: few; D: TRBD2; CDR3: CATSDISSGSYNEQFF; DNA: TGTGCCACCAGTGATATCTCTAGCGGCTCCTACAATGAGCAGTTCTTC
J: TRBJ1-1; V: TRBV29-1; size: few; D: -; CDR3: CSVGAFMNTEAFF; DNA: TGCAGCGTTGGGGCTTTCATGAACACTGAAGCTTTCTTT
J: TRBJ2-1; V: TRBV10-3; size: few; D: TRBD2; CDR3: CAIQSAGGSYNEQFF; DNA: TGTGCCATCCAAAGTGCGGGGGGCTCCTACAATGAGCAGTTCTTC
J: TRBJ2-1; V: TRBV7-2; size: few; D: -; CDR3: CASSPPRLDNEQFF; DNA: TGTGCCAGCAGCCCCCCGCGGCTTGACAATGAGCAGTTCTTC
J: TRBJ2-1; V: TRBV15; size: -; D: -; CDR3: CATSRVRGGSYNEQFF; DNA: TGTGCCACCAGCAGAGTGAGGGGGGGCTCCTACAATGAGCAGTTCTTC
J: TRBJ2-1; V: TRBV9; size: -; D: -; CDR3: CASSLHPGPNEQFF; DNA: TGTGCCAGCAGCCTCCATCCGGGGCCCAATGAGCAGTTCTTC
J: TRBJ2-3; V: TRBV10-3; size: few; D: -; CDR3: CASGGTGQADTQYF; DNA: TGTGCCAGCGGCGGAACAGGGCAGGCAGATACGCAGTATTTT
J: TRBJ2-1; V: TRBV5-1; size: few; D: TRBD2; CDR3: CASLGREGRYNEQFF; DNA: TGCGCCAGCCTAGGGAGGGAGGGCCGCTACAATGAGCAGTTCTTC
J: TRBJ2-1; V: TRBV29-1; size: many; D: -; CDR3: CSVERQGGGYEQFF; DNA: TGCAGCGTTGAACGTCAGGGGGGGGGTTATGAGCAGTTCTTC
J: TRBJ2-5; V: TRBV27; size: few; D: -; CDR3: CASSLPRGRKETQYF; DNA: TGTGCCAGCAGTTTACCACGGGGTAGAAAAGAGACCCAGTACTTC
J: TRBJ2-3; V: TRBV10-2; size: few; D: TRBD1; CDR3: CASSELRDRGGTGTQYF; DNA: TGCGCCAGCAGTGAGCTCCGGGACAGGGGGGGTACGGGTACGCAGTATTTT
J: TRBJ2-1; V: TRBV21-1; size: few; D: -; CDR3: CASSKAGPAYNEQFF; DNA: TGTGCCAGCAGCAAAGCGGGTCCGGCCTACAATGAGCAGTTCTTC
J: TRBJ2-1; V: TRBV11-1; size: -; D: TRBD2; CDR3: CASSLVPLGSGSYNEQFF; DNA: TGTGCCAGCAGCTTAGTGCCTTTGGGTAGCGGGTCCTACAATGAGCAGTTCTTC
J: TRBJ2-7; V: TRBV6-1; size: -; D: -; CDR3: CASFQAQGIKLSEQYF; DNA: TGTGCCAGCTTCCAGGCCCAGGGGATAAAGCTCTCCGAGCAGTACTTC
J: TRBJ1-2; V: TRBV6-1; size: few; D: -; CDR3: CASRGPSQANGYTF; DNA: TGTGCCAGCAGAGGGCCGAGCCAGGCTAATGGCTACACCTTC
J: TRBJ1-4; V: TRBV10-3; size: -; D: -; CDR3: CAISESRGGDEKLFF; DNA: TGTGCCATCAGTGAGTCGAGAGGGGGAGATGAAAAACTGTTTTTT
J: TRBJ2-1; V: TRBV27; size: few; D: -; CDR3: CASTPRWGEGNEQFF; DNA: TGTGCCAGCACCCCCCGGTGGGGGGAAGGGAATGAGCAGTTCTTC
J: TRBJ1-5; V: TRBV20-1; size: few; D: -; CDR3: CSAAIRQNSNQPQHF; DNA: TGCAGTGCTGCAATAAGACAGAATAGCAATCAGCCCCAGCATTTT
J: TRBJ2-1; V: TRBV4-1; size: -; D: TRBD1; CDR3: CASSPRDRMNEQFF; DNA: TGCGCCAGCAGCCCGAGGGACAGGATGAATGAGCAGTTCTTC
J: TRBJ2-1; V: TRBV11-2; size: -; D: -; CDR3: CASSLFPTAVYNEQFF; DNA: TGTGCCAGCAGCTTATTTCCCACAGCTGTGTACAATGAGCAGTTCTTC
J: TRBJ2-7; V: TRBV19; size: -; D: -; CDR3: CASQGLFPGEQYF; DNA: TGTGCCAGCCAGGGACTTTTTCCGGGCGAGCAGTACTTC
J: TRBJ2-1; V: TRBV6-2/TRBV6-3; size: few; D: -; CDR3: CASSDRQRPYNEQFF; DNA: TGTGCCAGCAGCGATAGACAGCGTCCCTACAATGAGCAGTTCTTC
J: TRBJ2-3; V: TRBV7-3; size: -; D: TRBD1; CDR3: CASSRNRGQTDTRYF; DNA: TGTGCCAGCAGCCGTAACAGGGGGCAGACAGATACGCGGTATTTT
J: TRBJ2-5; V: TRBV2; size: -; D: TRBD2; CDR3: CASSEETSGLGETQYF; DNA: TGTGCCAGCAGTGAAGAGACTAGCGGGCTTGGTGAGACCCAGTACTTC
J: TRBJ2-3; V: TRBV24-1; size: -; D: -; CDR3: CATSGTATDTQYF; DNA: TGTGCCACCAGTGGGACCGCAACAGATACGCAGTATTTT
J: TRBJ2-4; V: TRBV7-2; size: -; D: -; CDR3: CASSLNAGVKNIQYF; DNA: TGTGCCAGCAGCTTGAATGCCGGGGTGAAAAACATTCAGTACTTC
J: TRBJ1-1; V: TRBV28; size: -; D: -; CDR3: CASSGDGGFNLNTEAFF; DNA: TGTGCCAGCAGTGGCGACGGGGGATTTAATTTGAACACTGAAGCTTTCTTT
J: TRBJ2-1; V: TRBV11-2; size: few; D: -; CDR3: CASSLLRGRNEQFF; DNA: TGTGCCAGCAGCTTACTCAGGGGAAGAAATGAGCAGTTCTTC
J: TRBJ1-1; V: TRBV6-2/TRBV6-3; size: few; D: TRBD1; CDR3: CASSYQTGGYDTEAFF; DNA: TGTGCCAGCAGTTACCAGACAGGGGGTTACGACACTGAAGCTTTCTTT
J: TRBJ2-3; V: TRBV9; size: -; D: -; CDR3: CASSVFDRSTDTQYF; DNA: TGTGCCAGCAGCGTATTTGACCGGAGCACAGATACGCAGTATTTT
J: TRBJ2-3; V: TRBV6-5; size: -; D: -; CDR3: CASSYSTFADTQYF; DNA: TGTGCCAGCAGTTACTCTACGTTTGCAGATACGCAGTATTTT
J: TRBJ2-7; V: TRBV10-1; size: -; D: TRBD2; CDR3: CASSPGGSSGGYEQYF; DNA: TGCGCCAGCAGCCCCGGTGGAAGTAGCGGGGGATACGAGCAGTACTTC
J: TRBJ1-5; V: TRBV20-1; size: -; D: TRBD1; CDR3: CSARDGSARQGRPWSNQPQHF; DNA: TGCAGTGCTAGAGATGGGTCAGCGAGACAGGGTCGTCCCTGGAGCAATCAGCCCCAGCATTTT
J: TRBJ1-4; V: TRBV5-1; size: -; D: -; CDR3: CASSLKNRAEKLFF; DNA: TGCGCCAGCAGCTTGAAGAACAGGGCGGAAAAACTGTTTTTT
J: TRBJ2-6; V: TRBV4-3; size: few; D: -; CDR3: CASSQDTIEASGANVLTF; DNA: TGCGCCAGCAGCCAAGACACAATTGAGGCCTCTGGGGCCAACGTCCTGACTTTC
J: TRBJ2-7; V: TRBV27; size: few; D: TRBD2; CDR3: CASSFFFGRAYEQYF; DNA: TGTGCCAGCAGTTTTTTTTTCGGGAGGGCTTACGAGCAGTACTTC
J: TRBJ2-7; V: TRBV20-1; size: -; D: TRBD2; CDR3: CSAGTSGRGGLGEQYF; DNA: TGCAGTGCCGGGACTAGCGGGAGAGGGGGCCTGGGCGAGCAGTACTTC
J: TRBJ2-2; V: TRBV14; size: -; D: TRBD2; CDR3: CASDSSGSSNTGELFF; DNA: TGTGCCAGCGACTCTAGCGGGAGCTCGAACACCGGGGAGCTGTTTTTT
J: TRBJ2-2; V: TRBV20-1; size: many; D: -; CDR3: CSATPWGGPDTGELFF; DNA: TGCAGTGCTACCCCCTGGGGGGGCCCGGACACCGGGGAGCTGTTTTTT
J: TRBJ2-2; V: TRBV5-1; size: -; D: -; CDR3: CASSPPIANTGELSF; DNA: TGCGCCAGCAGCCCCCCCATCGCGAACACCGGGGAGCTGTCTTTT
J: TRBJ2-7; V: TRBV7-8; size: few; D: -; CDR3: CASSRTPYYEQYF; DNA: TGTGCCAGCAGCCGGACCCCCTACTACGAGCAGTACTTC
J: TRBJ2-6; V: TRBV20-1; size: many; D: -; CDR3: CSGGVPGANVLTF; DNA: TGCAGTGGTGGGGTTCCTGGGGCCAACGTCCTGACTTTC
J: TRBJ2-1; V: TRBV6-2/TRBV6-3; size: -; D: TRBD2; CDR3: CASSQTFSGSISYNEQFF; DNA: TGTGCCAGCAGTCAGACCTTTAGCGGGAGTATATCCTACAATGAGCAGTTCTTC
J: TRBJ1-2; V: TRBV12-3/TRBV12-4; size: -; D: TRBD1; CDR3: CASSEGQTLSYTF; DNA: TGTGCCAGCAGCGAGGGACAGACATTAAGCTACACCTTC
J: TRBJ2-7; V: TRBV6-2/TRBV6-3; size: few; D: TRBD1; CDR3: CASSYSRTGTYEQYF; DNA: TGTGCCAGCAGTTATTCTCGGACAGGGACCTACGAGCAGTACTTC
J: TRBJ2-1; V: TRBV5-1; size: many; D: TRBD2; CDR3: CASSFVGSGGNEQFF; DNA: TGCGCCAGCAGCTTCGTAGGTAGCGGGGGGAATGAGCAGTTCTTC
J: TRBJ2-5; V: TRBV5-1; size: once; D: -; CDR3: CASRHGADWSQETQYF; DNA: TGCGCCAGCAGACACGGAGCTGACTGGTCCCAAGAGACCCAGTACTTC
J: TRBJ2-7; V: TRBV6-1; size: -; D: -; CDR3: CASSSTTGYYEQYF; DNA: TGTGCCAGCAGCTCAACAACAGGGTACTACGAGCAGTACTTC
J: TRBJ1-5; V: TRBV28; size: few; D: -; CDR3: CASRATLTSGQPQHF; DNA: TGTGCCAGCAGGGCCACGCTAACTTCGGGTCAGCCCCAGCATTTT
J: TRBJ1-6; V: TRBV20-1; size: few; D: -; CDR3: CSARGGTSGANSPLHF; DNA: TGCAGTGCTAGAGGCGGGACGTCGGGTGCCAATTCACCCCTCCACTTT
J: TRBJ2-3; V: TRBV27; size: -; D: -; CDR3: CASNLIGRGLYTQYF; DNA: TGTGCCAGCAATCTTATCGGACGGGGACTGTATACGCAGTATTTT
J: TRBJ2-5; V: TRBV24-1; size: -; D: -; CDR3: CATSDYRTEGTETQYF; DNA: TGTGCCACCAGTGATTACCGGACAGAGGGGACAGAGACCCAGTACTTC
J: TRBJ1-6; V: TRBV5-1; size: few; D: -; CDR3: CASSLEGTYNSPLHF; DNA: TGCGCCAGCAGCTTGGAGGGAACCTATAATTCACCCCTCCACTTT
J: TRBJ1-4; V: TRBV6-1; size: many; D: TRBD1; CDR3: CASIPTGTGGKLFF; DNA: TGTGCCAGCATTCCTACCGGGACAGGGGGAAAACTGTTTTTT
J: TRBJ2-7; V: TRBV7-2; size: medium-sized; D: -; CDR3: CASSSNRDLEQYF; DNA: TGTGCCAGCAGCTCTAACAGGGATTTGGAGCAGTACTTC
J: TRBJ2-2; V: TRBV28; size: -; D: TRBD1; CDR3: CASTLDRPNTGELFF; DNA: TGTGCCAGCACCTTGGACAGGCCGAACACCGGGGAGCTGTTTTTT